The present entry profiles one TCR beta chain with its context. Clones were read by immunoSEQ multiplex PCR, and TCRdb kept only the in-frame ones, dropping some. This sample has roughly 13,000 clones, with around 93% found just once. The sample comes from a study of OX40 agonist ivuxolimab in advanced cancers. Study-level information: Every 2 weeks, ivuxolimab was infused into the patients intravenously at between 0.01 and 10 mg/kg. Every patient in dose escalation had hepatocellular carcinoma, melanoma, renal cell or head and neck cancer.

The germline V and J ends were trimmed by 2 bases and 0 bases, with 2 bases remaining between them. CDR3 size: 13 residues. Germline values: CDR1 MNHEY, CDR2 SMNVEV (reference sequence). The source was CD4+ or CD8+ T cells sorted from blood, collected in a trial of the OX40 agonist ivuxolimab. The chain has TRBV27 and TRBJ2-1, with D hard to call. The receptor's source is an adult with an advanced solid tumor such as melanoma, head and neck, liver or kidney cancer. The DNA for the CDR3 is TGTGCCAGCAGTTTACGCTCCTACAATGAGCAGTTCTTC. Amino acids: CASSLRSYNEQFF.